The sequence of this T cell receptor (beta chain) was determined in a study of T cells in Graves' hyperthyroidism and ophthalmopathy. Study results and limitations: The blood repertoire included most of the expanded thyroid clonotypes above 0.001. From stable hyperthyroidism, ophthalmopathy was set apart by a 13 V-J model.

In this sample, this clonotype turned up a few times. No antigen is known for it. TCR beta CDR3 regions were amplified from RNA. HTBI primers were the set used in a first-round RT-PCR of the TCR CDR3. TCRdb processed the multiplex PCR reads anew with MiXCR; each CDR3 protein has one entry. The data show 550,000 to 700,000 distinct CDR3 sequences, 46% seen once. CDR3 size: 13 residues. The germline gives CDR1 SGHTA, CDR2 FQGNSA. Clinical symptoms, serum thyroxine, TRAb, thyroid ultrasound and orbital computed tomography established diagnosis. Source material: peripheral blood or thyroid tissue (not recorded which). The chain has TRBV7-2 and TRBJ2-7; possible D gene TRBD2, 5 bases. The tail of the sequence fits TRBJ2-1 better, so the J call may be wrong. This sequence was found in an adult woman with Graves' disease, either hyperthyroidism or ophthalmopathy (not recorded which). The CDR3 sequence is CASSREASDEQFF. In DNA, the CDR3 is TGTGCCAGCAGCCGGGAAGCCTCGGATGAGCAGTTCTTC.